These T cell receptor beta chains were read from a single sample in a study of control samples from healthy donors and cancer patients. Sequencing used immunoSEQ multiplex PCR; TCRdb keeps in-frame clones, though not all of them. The sample has more than 65,000 clones, roughly 80% seen once. The specimen sequenced was blood. These receptors all come from a middle-aged man in good health. Each CDR3 is given with its conserved first and last residue. D genes are given only for firm matches. Size is stated for part of the rows, as once, few or many counts, or as a class when the clone is expanded.

j_call,clone_size,v_call,d_call,cdr3_aa,cdr3_nt
TRBJ2-7,NA,TRBV4-1,TRBD2,CASSQAWTSGSYEQYF,TGCGCCAGCAGCCAAGCCTGGACTAGCGGCTCCTACGAGCAGTACTTC
TRBJ1-1,NA,TRBV11-3,NA,CASSLTANTEAFF,TGTGCCAGCAGTTTGACAGCAAACACTGAAGCTTTCTTT
TRBJ2-5,NA,TRBV7-2,NA,CASSPPGLPLGETQYF,TGTGCCAGCAGCCCCCCGGGACTTCCCCTAGGAGAGACCCAGTACTTC
TRBJ2-3,NA,TRBV6-5,NA,CASSLDGRLSTDTQYF,TGTGCCAGCAGTTTAGACGGACGGCTAAGCACAGATACGCAGTATTTT
TRBJ2-7,NA,TRBV27,NA,CASKRDTDYEQYF,TGTGCCAGCAAACGGGACACGGACTACGAGCAGTACTTC
TRBJ1-1,NA,TRBV6-5,NA,CASSHQGRGPEAFF,TGTGCCAGCAGTCATCAGGGACGGGGGCCTGAAGCTTTCTTT
TRBJ2-6,NA,TRBV30,NA,CAWSPANVLTF,TGTGCCTGGAGTCCTGCCAACGTCCTGACTTTC
TRBJ2-5,NA,TRBV2,NA,CASSDLPSDGSLQTQYF,TGTGCCAGCAGTGACCTTCCGAGCGACGGGTCCCTCCAGACCCAGTACTTC
TRBJ2-7,NA,TRBV7-3,NA,CASSLNPRNEQYF,TGTGCCAGCAGCTTAAACCCTCGGAACGAGCAGTACTTC
TRBJ2-7,NA,TRBV27,NA,CASVGDNYEQYF,TGTGCCAGCGTGGGGGATAACTACGAGCAGTACTTC
TRBJ1-2,NA,TRBV5-1,NA,CASHQGARLNYGYTF,TGCGCCAGCCACCAAGGGGCCAGACTGAACTATGGCTACACCTTC
TRBJ2-1,NA,TRBV30,NA,CAWSRQDLTYNEQFF,TGTGCCTGGAGTAGACAGGATTTAACGTACAATGAGCAGTTCTTC
TRBJ1-1,NA,TRBV7-2,NA,CASSLNKGYTEAFF,TGTGCCAGCAGCTTGAACAAGGGTTATACTGAAGCTTTCTTT
TRBJ1-1,NA,TRBV19,TRBD1,CASTRRTGAYEAFF,TGTGCCAGTACTAGGCGGACAGGGGCCTATGAAGCTTTCTTT
TRBJ2-3,NA,TRBV4-1,NA,CASSHPRGEPDTQYF,TGCGCCAGCAGCCACCCACGAGGGGAACCAGATACGCAGTATTTT
TRBJ2-1,NA,TRBV6-6,NA,CASTAWAGVALNEQFF,TGTGCCAGCACGGCCTGGGCAGGGGTGGCCCTCAATGAGCAGTTCTTC
TRBJ2-5,once,TRBV5-1,TRBD2,CASSLGLAGVVETQYF,TGCGCCAGCAGCTTGGGGCTAGCGGGAGTGGTCGAGACCCAGTACTTC
TRBJ1-1,once,TRBV25-1,NA,CASSAHEAGHTEAFF,TGTGCCAGCAGTGCCCATGAGGCTGGCCACACTGAAGCTTTCTTT
TRBJ2-3,NA,TRBV7-9,TRBD2,CASSLLTHGGEAADTQYF,TGTGCCAGCAGCCTTCTCACCCACGGGGGGGAGGCGGCAGATACGCAGTATTTT
TRBJ2-6,NA,TRBV6-5,NA,CAIKSRGSGANVLTF,TGTGCCATCAAGAGCAGGGGCTCTGGGGCCAACGTCCTGACTTTC
TRBJ2-7,NA,TRBV7-8,NA,CASSLAGRSYEQYF,TGTGCCAGCAGCTTAGCGGGGCGCTCCTACGAGCAGTACTTC
TRBJ2-3,NA,TRBV25-1,TRBD2,CASSDGLAGQDTQYF,TGTGCCAGCAGTGACGGACTAGCGGGGCAAGATACGCAGTATTTT
TRBJ2-5,NA,TRBV11-2,NA,CASSSQGGGETQYF,TGTGCCAGCAGCTCCCAGGGAGGCGGAGAGACCCAGTACTTC
TRBJ2-5,once,TRBV2,TRBD2,CASSFAGENQETQYF,TGTGCCAGCAGTTTCGCGGGAGAAAACCAAGAGACCCAGTACTTC
TRBJ1-5,NA,TRBV19,TRBD1,CASSSRDRGLWQPQHF,TGTGCCAGTAGCTCCCGGGACAGGGGATTGTGGCAGCCCCAGCATTTT
TRBJ2-7,NA,TRBV5-1,NA,CASSLDYEQYF,TGCGCCAGCAGCTTGGACTACGAGCAGTACTTC
TRBJ1-5,few,TRBV2,NA,CASSSRSNQPQHF,TGTGCCAGCAGTTCAAGGAGCAATCAGCCCCAGCATTTT
TRBJ2-4,NA,TRBV6-1,NA,CASSEAGGFLAKNIQYF,TGTGCCAGCAGTGAAGCAGGGGGGTTTTTAGCCAAAAACATTCAGTACTTC
TRBJ1-4,NA,TRBV7-9,TRBD1,CASSPGRQGAKLFF,TGTGCCAGCAGCCCCGGCCGACAGGGAGCGAAACTGTTTTTT
TRBJ2-4,NA,TRBV13,NA,CASSKGQEEAQYF,TGTGCCAGCAGCAAAGGACAAGAAGAGGCTCAGTACTTC
TRBJ2-2,NA,TRBV7-2,NA,CASSPQGDTGELFF,TGTGCCAGCAGCCCCCAAGGGGACACCGGGGAGCTGTTTTTT
TRBJ2-5,NA,TRBV2,TRBD2,CASSEVPGGETQYF,TGTGCCAGCAGTGAGGTACCGGGAGGAGAGACCCAGTACTTC
TRBJ2-1,NA,TRBV3-1/TRBV3-2,NA,CASSQTLGGGNEYEQFF,TGTGCCAGCAGCCAGACCTTAGGAGGGGGGAATGAGTATGAGCAGTTCTTC
TRBJ2-1,NA,TRBV3-1/TRBV3-2,TRBD1,CASSRLWDRKTYNEQFF,TGTGCCAGCAGCCGTCTCTGGGACAGGAAAACCTACAATGAGCAGTTCTTC
TRBJ1-6,NA,TRBV30,NA,CASGRGSNSPLHF,NA
TRBJ2-5,NA,TRBV2,NA,CASSWAGSQETQYF,TGTGCCAGTAGTTGGGCGGGGAGCCAAGAGACCCAGTACTTC
TRBJ1-1,once,TRBV5-1,NA,CASSLMTVNTEAFF,TGCGCCAGCAGCTTGATGACAGTGAACACTGAAGCTTTCTTT
TRBJ2-5,NA,TRBV5-1,NA,CASSLKETQYF,TGCGCCAGCAGCTTGAAAGAGACCCAGTACTTC
TRBJ1-1,NA,TRBV19,NA,CASSIVRGSAFF,TGTGCCAGTAGTATAGTTCGAGGGTCGGCTTTCTTT
TRBJ1-1,NA,TRBV28,TRBD1,CASSTPGTGFMGLNTEAFF,TGTGCCAGCAGTACCCCCGGGACAGGGTTCATGGGACTGAACACTGAAGCTTTCTTT
TRBJ1-2,once,TRBV20-1,NA,CSATAGAGYTF,TGCAGTGCTACGGCCGGGGCCGGCTACACCTTC
TRBJ2-1,NA,TRBV11-1,NA,CASSLMDYSEQFF,TGTGCCAGCAGCTTAATGGACTACAGTGAGCAGTTCTTC
TRBJ1-1,NA,TRBV7-9,NA,CASSSTRNTEAFF,TGTGCCAGCAGCTCCACTCGGAACACTGAAGCTTTCTTT
TRBJ2-7,NA,TRBV6-2/TRBV6-3,TRBD1,CASSPRQGVSYEQYF,TGTGCCAGCAGCCCGAGACAGGGTGTGTCCTACGAGCAGTACTTC
TRBJ2-1,NA,TRBV12-5,TRBD2,CASGLGTSNNEQFF,TGTGCTAGTGGTTTAGGGACTAGCAACAATGAGCAGTTCTTC
TRBJ2-3,NA,TRBV29-1,NA,CSVVKGFTDTQYF,TGCAGCGTTGTGAAGGGGTTCACAGATACGCAGTATTTT
TRBJ2-3,NA,TRBV7-2,TRBD2,CASSPGLGTDTQYF,TGTGCCAGCAGCCCCGGACTAGGTACAGATACGCAGTATTTT
TRBJ1-3,NA,TRBV6-5,NA,CASSYSGRRGDTIYF,TGTGCCAGCAGTTACTCGGGACGGAGAGGGGACACCATATATTTT
TRBJ2-7,NA,TRBV29-1,TRBD1,CSVRGPDEQYF,TGCAGCGTTAGGGGGCCCGACGAGCAGTACTTC
TRBJ2-5,NA,TRBV2,NA,CASSKGTLEETQYF,TGTGCCAGCTCCAAGGGGACTTTAGAGGAGACCCAGTACTTC
TRBJ2-5,NA,TRBV27,TRBD2,CASSLWGGRGETQYF,TGTGCCAGCAGTTTATGGGGGGGAAGGGGAGAGACCCAGTACTTC
TRBJ1-6,NA,TRBV24-1,NA,CATSHDRDNSPLHF,TGTGCCACCAGCCACGACAGAGATAATTCACCCCTCCACTTT
TRBJ1-1,few,TRBV2,NA,CASRPQVNTEAFF,TGTGCCAGCAGGCCCCAGGTGAACACTGAAGCTTTCTTT